This TCR beta chain was sequenced during a study of T cells in Graves' hyperthyroidism and ophthalmopathy. Overall study context: Staff took peripheral blood when the initial diagnosis was made, before any treatment began. Study-wide points: The model forecast ophthalmopathy, anticipating it by a median about 7 months before onset.

The investigators amplified TCR beta CDR3 regions from RNA transcripts. HTBI primers were the set used in a first-round RT-PCR of the TCR CDR3. Via MiXCR, TCRdb re-called the multiplex PCR reads, giving one row per CDR3 protein. The sample shows 700,000 or so distinct CDR3 sequences, approximately 16% of them seen only once. With respect to this clonotype: Its antigen is not known.

The V end was cut by 4 bases, the J end by 2 bases, with 22 bases between. Germline V gene data show CDR1 as SGHRS and CDR2 as YFSETQ. This CDR3 is 17 amino acids long. V usage is TRBV5-1 and J usage is TRBJ2-7; possible D gene TRBD1, 8 bases. The source of this sequence is a man aged 18 to 29 with Graves' hyperthyroidism. The sequencing input was blood. The CDR3 reads CASSPSPGQGGAYEQYF. DNA for the CDR3: TGCGCCAGCAGCCCCTCTCCCGGACAGGGAGGGGCCTACGAGCAGTACTTC.